This TCR beta chain was identified in a study of shared clonotypes between healthy human individuals. The V gene's germline CDR1 is MGHRA and CDR2 YSYEKL. V trimming: 3 bases; J trimming: 0 bases; junction bases outside the gene matches: 8. The CDR3 is made up of 17 amino acids. Donors comprised only Caucasian adults living in Nashville, Tennessee. Findings and caveats of the study: Among non-shared clonotypes, generation probabilities were lower than among those shared by all four donors. Several donors showed sharing of about 4.6% of naive CD4 clonotypes.

Generated by immunoSEQ multiplex PCR, the TCRdb table keeps only in-frame clones and is missing some. The table has roughly 2 million clones, roughly 94% seen once. Points on this clone: Its specificity is unknown.

J is TRBJ2-4 and V is TRBV4-1, with 7 bases aligning to TRBD1. Sequences were obtained from naive CD4+ T cells sorted from blood. Subset indicated: CD45RA+ positively selected. The receptor's source is a man between 18 and 35 years old in good health. The CDR3 DNA is TGCGCCAGCAGCCAGTTGGACAGGCCCTTAGCCAAAAACATTCAGTACTTC. It codes for CASSQLDRPLAKNIQYF.